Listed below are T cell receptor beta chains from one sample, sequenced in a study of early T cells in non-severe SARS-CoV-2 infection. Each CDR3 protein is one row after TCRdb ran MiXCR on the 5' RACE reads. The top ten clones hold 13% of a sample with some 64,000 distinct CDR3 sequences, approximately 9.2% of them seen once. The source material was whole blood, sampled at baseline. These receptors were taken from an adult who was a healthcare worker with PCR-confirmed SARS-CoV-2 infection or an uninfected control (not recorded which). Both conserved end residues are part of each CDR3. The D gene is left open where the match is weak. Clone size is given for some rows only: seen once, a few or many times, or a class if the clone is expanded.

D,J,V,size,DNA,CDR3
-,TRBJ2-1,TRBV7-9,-,TGTGCCAGCAGCTTAGTCTCCCCGGGACATGATGAGCAGTTCTTC,CASSLVSPGHDEQFF
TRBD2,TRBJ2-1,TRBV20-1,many,TGCAGTGCCCGCGGGACTAGCGGGTTGGATGAGCAGTTCTTC,CSARGTSGLDEQFF
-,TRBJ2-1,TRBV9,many,TGTGCCAGCAGCGTAGAAGACACCTACAATGAGCAGTTCTTC,CASSVEDTYNEQFF
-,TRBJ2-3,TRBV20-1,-,TGCAGTGCTAGGCGGGGATTAGATACGCAGTATTTT,CSARRGLDTQYF
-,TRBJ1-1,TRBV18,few,TGTGCCAGCTCAGAGACAGTCGCCACTGAAGCTTTCTTT,CASSETVATEAFF
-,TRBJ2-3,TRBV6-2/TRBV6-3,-,TGTGCCGGAGCCCGACAGCACACAACCGATACGCAGTATTTT,CAGARQHTTDTQYF
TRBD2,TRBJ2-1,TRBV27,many,TGTGCCAGCAGTCCCCGTAGCGGGAGCGATGAGCAGTTCTTC,CASSPRSGSDEQFF
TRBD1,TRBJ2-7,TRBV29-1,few,TGCAGCGGGGCAGGGGGCCCCTCCTACGAGCAGTACTTC,CSGAGGPSYEQYF
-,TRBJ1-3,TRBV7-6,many,TGTGCCAGCAGCTCTACAGACTCTGAAAACACCATATATTTT,CASSSTDSENTIYF
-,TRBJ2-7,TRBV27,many,TGTGCCAGCAGAGAGGTAAAGAGCTCCTACGAGCAGTACTTC,CASREVKSSYEQYF
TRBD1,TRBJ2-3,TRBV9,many,TGTGCCAGCAGCACAGGGGTTTCGACTTACACAGATACGCAGTATTTT,CASSTGVSTYTDTQYF
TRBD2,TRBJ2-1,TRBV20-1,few,TGCAGTGCTAGACGTGTACTGAGCGGGAGTAATGAGCAGTTCTTC,CSARRVLSGSNEQFF
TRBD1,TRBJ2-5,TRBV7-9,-,TGTGCCAGCAGCTCCAGGACAGGGGGTAGTAGATACCTACAAGAGACCCAGTACTTC,CASSSRTGGSRYLQETQYF
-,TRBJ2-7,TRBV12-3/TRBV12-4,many,TGTGCCAGCAGTCGGAGCTCCTACGAGCAGTACTTC,CASSRSSYEQYF
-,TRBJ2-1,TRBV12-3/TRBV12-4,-,TGTGCCAGCAGTTATAAAGGCAATGAGCAGTTCTTC,CASSYKGNEQFF
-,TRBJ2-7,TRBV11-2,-,TGTGCCAGCAGCACACACGGCCCAACCTACGAGCAGTACTTC,CASSTHGPTYEQYF
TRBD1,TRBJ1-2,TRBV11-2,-,TGTGCCAGCAGCTTCCGGGACAGGAATGGCTACACCTTC,CASSFRDRNGYTF
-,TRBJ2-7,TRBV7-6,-,TGTGCCAGCACCCCGGGGACCGCCTACGAGCAGTACTTC,CASTPGTAYEQYF
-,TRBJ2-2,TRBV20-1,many,TGCAGTGTCGACAGGACCGGGGAGCTGTTTTTT,CSVDRTGELFF
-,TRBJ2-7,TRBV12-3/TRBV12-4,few,TGTGCCAGCACCCCCCCCCGACGGGACCCGACCAACCCCGAGCAGTACTTC,CASTPPRRDPTNPEQYF
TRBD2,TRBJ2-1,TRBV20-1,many,TGCAGTGCTAGAGAGGGCGGGAGGGTGACCAATGAGCAGTTCTTC,CSAREGGRVTNEQFF
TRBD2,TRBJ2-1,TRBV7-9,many,TGTGCCAGCAGCCCAAGCGGGGCGGCCTACAATGAGCAGTTCTTC,CASSPSGAAYNEQFF
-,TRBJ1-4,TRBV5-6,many,TGTGCCAGCAGCTTGGCCCCCAGTGAAAAACTGTTTTTT,CASSLAPSEKLFF
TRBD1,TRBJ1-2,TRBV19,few,TGTGCCAGTAGCCCGATTGGACAGGCTTCCTATGGCTACACCTTC,CASSPIGQASYGYTF
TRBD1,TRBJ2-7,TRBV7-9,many,TGTGCCAGCAGCTCAAGGGACAGCTACGAGCAGTACTTC,CASSSRDSYEQYF
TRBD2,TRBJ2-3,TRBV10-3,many,TGTGCCATCAGTGCGGGGGCCGGGTTAGCGGGAGGGCCGGCAGATACGCAGTATTTT,CAISAGAGLAGGPADTQYF
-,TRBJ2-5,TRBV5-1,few,TGCGCCAGCAGCGCGCCGGGACTGGATCACCAGTACTTC,CASSAPGLDHQYF
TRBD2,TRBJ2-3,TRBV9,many,TGTGCCAGCAGCGTAGTAGGGGCGGACTCGAGCGGGAGAACAGATACGCAGTATTTT,CASSVVGADSSGRTDTQYF
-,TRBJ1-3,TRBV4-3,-,TGCGCCAGCAGCCAAGCCTCAGTAGGGCCTTACTCTGAAAACACCATATATTTT,CASSQASVGPYSENTIYF
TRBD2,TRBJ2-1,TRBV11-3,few,TGTGCCAGCAGCCGGACTAGCGGGAGGTCCAATGAGCAGTTCTTC,CASSRTSGRSNEQFF
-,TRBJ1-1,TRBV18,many,TGTGCCAGCTCAACCGACAGGAACACTGAAGCTTTCTTT,CASSTDRNTEAFF
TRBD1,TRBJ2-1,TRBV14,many,TGTGCCAGCAGCCGCCGGGACAGGGTATACAATGAGCAGTTCTTC,CASSRRDRVYNEQFF
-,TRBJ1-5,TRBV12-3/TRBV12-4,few,TGTGCCAGCAGTTTCTCGACAGGAGGTAATCAGCCCCAGCATTTT,CASSFSTGGNQPQHF
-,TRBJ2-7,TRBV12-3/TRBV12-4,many,TGTGCCAGCAGTGCATATCGGTACGCCTACGAGCAGTACTTC,CASSAYRYAYEQYF
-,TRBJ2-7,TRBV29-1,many,TGCAGCGTCGAATTGTGGGGCAGCTCCTACGAGCAGTACTTC,CSVELWGSSYEQYF
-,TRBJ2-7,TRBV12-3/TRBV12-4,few,TGTGCCAGCAGACCGACAGGAGAAAGCTACGAGCAGTACTTC,CASRPTGESYEQYF
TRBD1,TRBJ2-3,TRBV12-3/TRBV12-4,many,TGTGCCAGCCGGGACAGGGGGCTGTATACGCAGTATTTT,CASRDRGLYTQYF
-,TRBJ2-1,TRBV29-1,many,TGCAGCGTCACCGCGGCGGGTCAGTCCTACAATGAGCAGTTCTTC,CSVTAAGQSYNEQFF
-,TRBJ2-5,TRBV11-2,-,TGTGCCAGCAGAAGGGGACTGCCACAAGAGACCCAGTACTTC,CASRRGLPQETQYF
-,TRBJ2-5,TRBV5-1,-,TGCGCCAGCAGCTTGGGCGGGGAGGAGACCCAGTACTTC,CASSLGGEETQYF
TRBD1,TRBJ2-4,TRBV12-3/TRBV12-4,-,TGTGCCAGCAGACAATACGGACAGGGGGCCAAAAACATTCAGTACTTC,CASRQYGQGAKNIQYF
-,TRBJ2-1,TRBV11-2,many,TGTGCCAGCAGCTTAAGGGCCATGGGGATGGGTGAGCAGTTCTTC,CASSLRAMGMGEQFF
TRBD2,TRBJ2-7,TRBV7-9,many,TGTGCCAGCAGCTCGGGACTAGCGCTTTACGAGCAGTACTTC,CASSSGLALYEQYF
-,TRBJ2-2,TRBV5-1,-,TGCGCCAGCAGCTTGGCCTTTGGGACGGCTACGGGGGAGCTGTTTTTT,CASSLAFGTATGELFF
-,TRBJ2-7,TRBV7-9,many,TGTGCCAGCAGACAGGACTTTCTCTACGAGCAGTACTTC,CASRQDFLYEQYF
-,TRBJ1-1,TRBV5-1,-,TGCGCCAGCAGCTCGCTCCCGGGTTATGTGAACACTGAAGCTTTCTTT,CASSSLPGYVNTEAFF
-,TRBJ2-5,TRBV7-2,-,TGTGCCAGCAGCCCTGGGACAATGGAGACCCAGTACTTC,CASSPGTMETQYF
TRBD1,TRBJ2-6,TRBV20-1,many,TGCAGTGCTAGAGGCCGGGACAGGGACTCTGGGGCCAACGTCCTGACTTTC,CSARGRDRDSGANVLTF
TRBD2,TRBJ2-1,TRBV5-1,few,TGCGCCAGCAGCTTGGGCGGACTAGCGGGAGTAGATGAGCAGTTCTTC,CASSLGGLAGVDEQFF
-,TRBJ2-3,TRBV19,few,TGTGCCAGTAGTATGAACGCCAACCAGTATTTT,CASSMNANQYF
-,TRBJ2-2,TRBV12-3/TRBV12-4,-,TGTGCCAGCGGGCGCCTAGGGAACACCGGGGAGCTGTTTTTT,CASGRLGNTGELFF
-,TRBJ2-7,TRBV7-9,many,TGTGCCAGCAGCTTAAAAGAGGGAGTTAGCGGTTCCTACGAGCAGTACTTC,CASSLKEGVSGSYEQYF
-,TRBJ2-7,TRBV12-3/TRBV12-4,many,TGTGCCAGCAGTTTAGCGCTACTCCTCTCCTACGAGCAGTACTTC,CASSLALLLSYEQYF